A single sample is the source of the 18 T cell receptor beta chains below, sequenced in a study of blood T cell repertoires in COVID-19. Generated by immunoSEQ multiplex PCR, the TCRdb table keeps only in-frame clones and is missing some. This table holds 200,000 to 300,000 clones, roughly nine tenths found once. The specimen was PBMCs or T cells enriched from blood (not recorded which). These receptors originate from a woman in her late teens or twenties who had recovered from COVID-19.

V usage is TRBV6-1 and J usage is TRBJ2-7; 7 bases line up with TRBD1. After removal of 2 bases from V and 1 base from J, the junction contained 2 bases not matched to a gene. Germline V gives CDR1 MNHNS, CDR2 SASEGT. CDR3 length: 14 residues. The CDR3 DNA reads as TGTGCCAGCAGTGAATTGGGACAGTCCTACGAGCAGTACTTC. Its translation: CASSELGQSYEQYF.

In this sample, this clone turned up a few times. Here the CDR3 DNA reads TGTGCCAGCAGCCAAGAATCCTCCCCAGGGACTTTGGTGGGCACTGAAGCTTTCTTT. Its translation is CASSQESSPGTLVGTEAFF. The rearrangement links TRBV3-1 (or the pseudogene TRBV3-2) to TRBJ1-1, with D possibly being TRBD1 (5 bases). The V and J ends lost 0 bases and 4 bases respectively, with 24 bases between them. The CDR3 runs to 19 residues. Germline assignment: CDR1 LGHDT and CDR2 YNNKEL (reference sequence).

This chain joins TRBV12-3 or TRBV12-4 and TRBJ2-7, with TRBD1 as a possible D gene (5 bases). This CDR3 has 12 residues. V was cut by 6 bases and J by 3 bases, with 9 bases left in between. CDR3 nucleotide sequence: TGTGCCAGCAGCAGCGACAGCTACGAGCAGTACTTC. It specifies CASSSDSYEQYF.

This chain connects TRBV7-2 to TRBJ1-1; D not certain. This CDR3 is 13 amino acids long. The V gene's germline CDR1 is SGHTA and CDR2 FQGNSA. The V and J ends lost 4 bases and 5 bases respectively, with 11 bases between them. CDR3 loop: CASSYSEGTEAFF. CDR3 DNA: TGTGCCAGCAGCTACTCGGAGGGTACTGAAGCTTTCTTT.

The gene calls are TRBV19 and TRBJ2-1, with D possibly TRBD1 on 6 matching bases. CDR3 size: 15 residues. V lost 5 bases and J 0 bases, leaving 11 bases between the germline ends. Germline assignment: CDR1 LNHDA and CDR2 SQIVND (reference sequence). CDR3 DNA sequence: TGTGCCAGTAGTGCCACAGGGAGCTCCTACAATGAGCAGTTCTTC. Translation gives CASSATGSSYNEQFF.

The genes are TRBV11-2 and TRBJ2-1; 10 bases map to TRBD2. Germline CDR1 and CDR2: SGHAT and FQNNGV. The CDR3 consists of 15 residues. The V and J ends lost 1 base and 6 bases, in that order; junction bases with no gene match: 3. Here the CDR3 DNA reads TGTGCCAGCAGCTTAGGTCCTAGCGGGAGCAATGAGCAGTTCTTC. Encoded protein: CASSLGPSGSNEQFF.

Only a few counts were recorded for this clone. The chain is built from TRBV2 and TRBJ1-6, with 8 bases matching TRBD1. The V and J ends lost 3 bases and 10 bases, in that order; junction bases with no gene match: 11. This CDR3 has 16 amino acids. The germline V gene encodes CDR1 SNHLY and CDR2 FYNNEI. CDR3 coding DNA: TGTGCCAGCAGTGAGACGACAGGGGCCTTCTCCTCACCCCTCCACTTT. Protein product: CASSETTGAFSSPLHF.

The J gene is TRBJ1-5, the V gene TRBV15, with no clear D. V lost 0 bases to trimming and J lost 4 bases, with 10 bases between them. The germline gives CDR1 LNHNV, CDR2 YYDKDF (reference sequence). The CDR3 sequence is 15 residues long. CDR3 DNA: TGTGCCACCAGCAGAGATCGGACTCTGAATCAGCCCCAGCATTTT. This sequence encodes CATSRDRTLNQPQHF.

The rearrangement uses TRBV7-2 and TRBJ2-7, with 12 bases identical to TRBD2. V shed 5 bases, J shed 2 bases, and the junction held 4 bases outside the gene matches. The CDR3 sequence is 15 residues long. Germline lookup yields CDR1 SGHTA and CDR2 FQGNSA. The CDR3 DNA reads as TGTGCCAGCAGCGCAACTAGCGGGGGGACCTACGAGCAGTACTTC. It is translated as CASSATSGGTYEQYF. The variable domain in full, with the rest retrieved from reference TRBV7-2 and TRBJ2-7, is GAGVSQSPSNKVTEKGKDVELRCDPISGHTALYWYRQSLGQGLEFLIYFQGNSAPDKSGLPSDRFSAERTGGSVSTLTIQRTQQEDSAVYLCASSATSGGTYEQYFGPGTRLTVT.

This clone was counted a single time. The chain has TRBV30 and TRBJ1-2, with TRBD1 matching over 7 bases. V was pared by 0 bases and J by 7 bases, with 2 bases of the junction left unmatched. This CDR3 has 12 residues. In germline, CDR1 is GTSNPN, CDR2 SVGIG (reference sequence). The CDR3 reads CAWSVHRGGYTF. DNA of the CDR3: TGTGCCTGGAGTGTACACAGGGGTGGCTACACCTTC.

The V call is TRBV5-4, the J call TRBJ2-3; the match to TRBD2 covers 7 bases. Germline V gives CDR1 SGHNT, CDR2 YYREEE (reference sequence). V gave up 1 base and J gave up 0 bases; unmatched junction bases: 5. The CDR3 runs to 16 residues. CDR3 protein: CASSLYSGTSTDTQYF. CDR3 coding DNA: TGTGCCAGCAGCTTGTACAGCGGGACTAGCACAGATACGCAGTATTTT.

The V call is TRBV28, the J call TRBJ2-7; 9 nucleotides line up with TRBD2. The CDR3 length is 12 residues. Germline trimming cut 7 bases from V and 2 bases from J; bases unmatched to any gene: 0. Germline V gene data show CDR1 as MDHEN and CDR2 as SYDVKM. Here the CDR3 reads CASTSGTYEQYF. CDR3 sequence (DNA): TGTGCCAGCACTAGCGGGACCTACGAGCAGTACTTC.

J is TRBJ2-7 and V is TRBV20-1, with 10 bases fitting TRBD1. CDR3 length: 14 residues. CDR1 is DFQATT, CDR2 SNEGSKA, per germline (reference sequence). The V segment lost 3 bases and the J segment 4 bases; nucleotides outside the gene matches: 6. CDR3 bases: TGCAGTGCTAGTTTCGGACAGGGGGTTTACGAGCAGTACTTC. Amino acids: CSASFGQGVYEQYF.

The V gene is TRBV2, the J gene TRBJ1-1, with D perhaps TRBD1 (6 bases). The CDR3 extends over 13 amino acids. Germline lookup yields CDR1 SNHLY and CDR2 FYNNEI. V lost 7 bases to trimming and J lost 3 bases, with 12 bases between them. The CDR3: CASKTGVHTEAFF. The CDR3 coding sequence is TGTGCCAGCAAGACAGGAGTACACACTGAAGCTTTCTTT.

The chain carries TRBV4-1 and TRBJ1-2, with D perhaps matching TRBD1 (5 bases). Trimming stripped 1 base from V and 2 bases from J, with 8 bases between. Per the germline V gene, CDR1 is MGHRA and CDR2 is YSYEKL. The CDR3 extends over 14 amino acids. The DNA of the CDR3 is TGCGCCAGCAGCCAAGTCGGGGGAAACTATGGCTACACCTTC. Encoded protein: CASSQVGGNYGYTF.

This sequence joins TRBV3-1 (or the pseudogene TRBV3-2) and TRBJ2-3, with TRBD2 matching 8 bases. There are 20 residues in the CDR3. Losses at the gene ends were 0 bases for V and 3 bases for J; bases not matched to a gene: 17. Germline loops: CDR1 LGHDT, CDR2 YNNKEL (reference sequence). In DNA form, the CDR3 reads TGTGCCAGCAGCCAAGACGGTGGGGCGGGAGGAAGTTGGTTGACAGATACGCAGTATTTT. Its protein product is CASSQDGGAGGSWLTDTQYF.

This clone was seen a few times. V and J are TRBV4-1 and TRBJ1-5; D is possibly TRBD1 (5 bases). CDR1 is MGHRA, CDR2 YSYEKL, per germline. Trimming took 4 bases from V and 0 from J, leaving 13 bases between them. There are 16 residues in the CDR3. This CDR3 is CASSLLGGDSNQPQHF. The CDR3, as DNA: TGCGCCAGCAGCCTCCTGGGGGGGGATAGCAATCAGCCCCAGCATTTT.

V gene TRBV28 combines with J gene TRBJ2-5; 14 bases are shared with TRBD2. The CDR3 loop spans 17 amino acids. Germline V gives CDR1 MDHEN, CDR2 SYDVKM. The trim removed 6 bases at V and 5 bases at J, leaving 11 bases unmatched. The CDR3 bases are TGTGCCAGCAGACCGGGACTAGCGGGAGTAGTAGGGGAGACCCAGTACTTC. This codes for CASRPGLAGVVGETQYF.